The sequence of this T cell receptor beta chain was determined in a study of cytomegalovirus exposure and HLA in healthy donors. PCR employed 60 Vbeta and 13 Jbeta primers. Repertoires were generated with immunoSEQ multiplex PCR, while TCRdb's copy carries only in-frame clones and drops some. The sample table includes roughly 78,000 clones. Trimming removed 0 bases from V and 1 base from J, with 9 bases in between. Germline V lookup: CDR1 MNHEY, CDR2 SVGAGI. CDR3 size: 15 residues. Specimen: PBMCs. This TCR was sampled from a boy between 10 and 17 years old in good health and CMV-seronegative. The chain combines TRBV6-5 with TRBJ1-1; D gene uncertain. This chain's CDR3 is CASSYSSTANTEAFF. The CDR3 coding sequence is TGTGCCAGCAGTTACTCTAGTACAGCGAACACTGAAGCTTTCTTT.